The 21 T cell receptor beta chains below were found in one sample sequenced in a study of shared clonotypes between healthy human individuals. The repertoire was sequenced with immunoSEQ multiplex PCR; TCRdb's copy has only in-frame clones and lacks some. The sample holds around 990,000 clones, 70% to 80% seen once. Sequencing was done on a sample of memory CD4+ T cells from PBMCs. Subset in this sample: CD45RA-negative fraction. These receptors originate from a young man in good health. Some clones in this sample may be carry-over from other donors' samples.

A remark on this clone: Other DNA sequences of this sample code for an identical CDR3. The V and J genes are TRBV30 and TRBJ2-5; TRBD1 is a possible D gene (5 bases). The CDR3 has 13 amino acids. Germline V gives CDR1 GTSNPN, CDR2 SVGIG (reference sequence). The V end was cut by 0 bases, the J end by 4 bases, with 9 bases between. The CDR3 region is CAWSVRGVETQYF. DNA of the CDR3: TGTGCCTGGAGTGTTAGGGGCGTAGAGACCCAGTACTTC.

The chain is built from TRBV25-1 and TRBJ2-5; a possible D gene is TRBD2 (6 bases). The CDR3 covers 18 residues. Deletions cut 6 bases from V and 3 bases from J, with 26 bases between. Germline V CDR1 and CDR2: MGHDK, SYGVNS. CDR3 sequence reads: CASSRLNLPLASEETQYF. CDR3 in DNA: TGTGCCAGCAGCCGACTGAACTTACCTCTAGCGTCAGAAGAGACCCAGTACTTC. The complete variable domain, with remaining parts taken from reference TRBV25-1 and TRBJ2-5, reads EADIYQTPRYLVIGTGKKITLECSQTMGHDKMYWYQQDPGMELHLIHYSYGVNSTEKGDLSSESTVSRIRTEHFPLTLESARPSHTSQYLCASSRLNLPLASEETQYFGPGTRLLVL.

In nucleotides, the CDR3 is TGTGCCAGCAGCCCAGTAGCGGGAGGGCTAAGTGAGCAGTTCTTC. Its translation is CASSPVAGGLSEQFF. V usage is TRBV4-2 and J usage is TRBJ2-1, with 11 bases fitting TRBD2. The CDR3 is 15 residues long. The V segment lost 4 bases and the J segment 9 bases; nucleotides outside the gene matches: 8. The germline gives CDR1 LGHNA, CDR2 YNFKEQ.

The rearrangement joins TRBV5-8 to TRBJ2-3; 12 bases are shared with TRBD2. The junction had 8 bases not matched to a gene; V was cut back by 0 bases and J by 9 bases. Germline CDR1 is SGHTS and CDR2 is YDEGEE. There are 16 residues in the CDR3. As DNA, the CDR3 is TGTGCCAGCAGCTTGGAATCTAGCGGGAGGGCCGGAACGCAGTATTTT. It yields the protein CASSLESSGRAGTQYF.

About this clone: A much larger clone lies one base from this, so it may be a read error. The sample holds other DNA sequences that translate to the same CDR3. The chain links TRBV6-1 to TRBJ1-5; weak D call: TRBD1 (5 bases). V dropped 5 bases and J dropped 0 bases, with 8 bases sitting between them. Germline assignment: CDR1 MNHNS and CDR2 SASEGT. This CDR3 is built from 14 residues. The CDR3 spells CASSRGDSNQPQHF. CDR3 sequence (DNA): TGTGCCAGCAGTCGGGGGGATAGCAATCAGCCCCAGCATTTT.

CDR3 protein: CASSLAANTGELFF. CDR3 DNA: TGTGCCAGCTCCCTTGCGGCGAACACCGGGGAGCTGTTTTTT. The chain joins TRBV27 to TRBJ2-2; D remains unclear. The V and J ends lost 8 bases and 0 bases respectively, with 10 bases between them. CDR3 length: 14 residues. Germline CDR1 and CDR2: MNHEY and SMNVEV (reference sequence).

This rearrangement joins TRBV6-1 to TRBJ2-7; tentative D call: TRBD2 (5 bases). CDR1 and CDR2 (germline): MNHNS, SASEGT. This CDR3 is built from 14 residues. V lost 2 bases to trimming and J lost 3 bases, with 11 bases between them. The CDR3 region is CASSERGAYYEQYF. Here the CDR3 DNA reads TGTGCCAGCAGTGAACGGGGAGCCTACTACGAGCAGTACTTC.

J is TRBJ2-7 and V is TRBV9; no clear D. The CDR3 consists of 12 residues. Trimming took 4 bases from V and 9 from J, leaving 14 bases between them. Germline V gene sequence: CDR1 SGDLS, CDR2 YYNGEE. In DNA, the CDR3 is TGTGCCAGCAGCCCATCCACAACACCGCAGTACTTC. Translation gives CASSPSTTPQYF.

The V and J genes are TRBV7-9 and TRBJ2-3, with TRBD2 as a possible D gene (5 bases). This CDR3 comprises 14 residues. Trimming shortened V by 1 base and J by 4 bases, and 9 bases separated the two germline ends. Germline CDR1 reads SEHNR; CDR2 reads FQNEAQ (reference sequence). The CDR3 region has the DNA TGTGCCAGCAGCTTAGTGACGGGATCAGATACGCAGTATTTT. Translated: CASSLVTGSDTQYF.

The gene calls are TRBV27 and TRBJ1-3, with 8 bases identical to TRBD1. Germline V gives CDR1 MNHEY, CDR2 SMNVEV (reference sequence). V gave up 0 bases and J gave up 3 bases; unmatched junction bases: 4. This CDR3 is built from 16 residues. The CDR3 DNA reads as TGTGCCAGCAGTTTATCTGACAGGGGAAGTGGAAACACCATATATTTT. This sequence encodes CASSLSDRGSGNTIYF.

This clone was detected many times. The chain uses TRBV28 and TRBJ2-7, with D uncertain. CDR3 length: 9 amino acids. Germline CDR1 and CDR2: MDHEN and SYDVKM. Trimming cost V 4 bases and J 10 bases, with 5 bases left between them. Written as DNA, the CDR3 is TGTGCCAGCAGTTCTGGCCAGTACTTC. Amino acid sequence: CASSSGQYF.

The V call is TRBV7-4, the J call TRBJ2-7; TRBD2 is a possible D gene (5 bases). This CDR3 has 14 amino acids. V was trimmed by 1 base and J by 2 bases, leaving 9 bases between them. Germline CDR1 SGHVT, CDR2 SQSDAQ. The chain's CDR3 is CASSLVSGTYEQYF. CDR3 sequence (DNA): TGTGCCAGCAGCTTAGTTTCCGGGACCTACGAGCAGTACTTC.

The chain carries TRBV6-5 and TRBJ1-1; D gene unclear. Trimming pared 7 bases from V and 8 bases from J, leaving 23 bases between. This CDR3 spans 15 amino acids. The germline gives CDR1 MNHEY, CDR2 SVGAGI. CDR3 sequence (DNA): TGTGCCAGCACCTTACGTCCAGGCGCTCTGAGAGAAGCTTTCTTT. Protein: CASTLRPGALREAFF.

This clone appeared a few times. The genes are TRBV11-2 and TRBJ2-1; D gene uncertain. V was trimmed by 4 bases and J by 3 bases, leaving 16 bases between them. Germline V gene data show CDR1 as SGHAT and CDR2 as FQNNGV. This CDR3 comprises 16 residues. The CDR3 DNA follows: TGTGCCAGCAGCTCACTCCGGGCAGGTAACTACAATGAGCAGTTCTTC. Its translation is CASSSLRAGNYNEQFF. Based on the CDR3 plus reference TRBV11-2 and TRBJ2-1, the full variable domain is EAGVAQSPRYKIIEKRQSVAFWCNPISGHATLYWYQQILGQGPKLLIQFQNNGVVDDSQLPKDRFSAERLKGVDSTLKIQPAKLEDSAVYLCASSSLRAGNYNEQFFGPGTRLTVL.

This clone was counted once. This chain connects TRBV4-1 to TRBJ1-2, with a possible D match to TRBD1 (5 bases). Trimming pared 4 bases from V and 2 bases from J, leaving 29 bases between. In germline, CDR1 is MGHRA, CDR2 YSYEKL. CDR3 size: 20 residues. CDR3 DNA: TGCGCCAGCAGCCGAGGCCCGTGGGGAGGTACAGGAGAATGGAACTATGGCTACACCTTC. Protein sequence: CASSRGPWGGTGEWNYGYTF.

The genes are TRBV6-5 and TRBJ2-4, with TRBD1 matching over 7 bases. The V gene's germline CDR1 is MNHEY and CDR2 SVGAGI. J lost 0 bases, V lost 4 bases, and 3 bases had no gene match. CDR3 length equals 15 residues. The CDR3 sequence is CASSSTGVAKNIQYF. The DNA of the CDR3 is TGTGCCAGCAGTTCCACAGGGGTAGCCAAAAACATTCAGTACTTC.

This chain joins TRBV9 and TRBJ2-1, with D maybe TRBD2 (6 bases). V was pared by 3 bases and J by 3 bases, with 28 bases between. Germline loops: CDR1 SGDLS, CDR2 YYNGEE. The CDR3 loop spans 20 amino acids. DNA for the CDR3: TGTGCCAGCAGCGCCCGGGTAGGAGGTGAGAGGACTACATACTACAATGAGCAGTTCTTC. This sequence encodes CASSARVGGERTTYYNEQFF.

The sample holds a few counts of this clone. The CDR3 spells CASTLMAIAGGNTGELFF. The CDR3 nucleotides are TGTGCCAGCACCCTAATGGCTATAGCGGGAGGGAACACCGGGGAGCTGTTTTTT. This chain connects TRBV7-2 to TRBJ2-2; 10 bases agree with TRBD2. CDR1 is SGHTA, CDR2 FQGNSA, per germline. CDR3 length: 18 residues. V lost 7 bases, J lost 1 base, and 12 bases stayed unmatched.

As regards this clone: At one boundary the junction diverges from the germline segment, which might be a read error. The J gene is TRBJ2-3, the V gene TRBV27, with TRBD2 matching over 7 bases. Germline V lookup: CDR1 MNHEY, CDR2 SMNVEV (reference sequence). The CDR3 extends over 16 amino acids. The CDR3, as DNA: TGTGCCAGCAGTACCAGAAGCGGGGCTTACACAAATACGCAGTATTTT. Encoded protein: CASSTRSGAYTNTQYF.

The rearrangement joins TRBV19 to TRBJ1-2; D is ambiguous. Germline CDR1 is LNHDA and CDR2 is SQIVND (reference sequence). V was cut by 1 base and J by 4 bases, with 13 bases left in between. CDR3 length: 15 amino acids. The CDR3 region is CASSIAPGPFYGYTF. The CDR3 nucleotides read TGTGCCAGTAGTATAGCTCCAGGCCCATTCTATGGCTACACCTTC. Full variable domain (remainder filled in from reference TRBV19 and TRBJ1-2): DGGITQSPKYLFRKEGQNVTLSCEQNLNHDAMYWYRQDPGQGLRLIYYSQIVNDFQKGDIAEGYSVSREKKESFPLTVTSAQKNPTAFYLCASSIAPGPFYGYTFGSGTRLTVV.

This sequence joins TRBV10-3 and TRBJ2-7; D unresolved. V lost 6 bases and J 5 bases, leaving 8 bases between the germline ends. This CDR3 has 11 residues. Per the germline V gene, CDR1 is ENHRY and CDR2 is SYGVKD. CDR3 nucleotide sequence: TGTGCCATCAGGGAACAAGACGAGCAGTACTTC. Encoded protein: CAIREQDEQYF.